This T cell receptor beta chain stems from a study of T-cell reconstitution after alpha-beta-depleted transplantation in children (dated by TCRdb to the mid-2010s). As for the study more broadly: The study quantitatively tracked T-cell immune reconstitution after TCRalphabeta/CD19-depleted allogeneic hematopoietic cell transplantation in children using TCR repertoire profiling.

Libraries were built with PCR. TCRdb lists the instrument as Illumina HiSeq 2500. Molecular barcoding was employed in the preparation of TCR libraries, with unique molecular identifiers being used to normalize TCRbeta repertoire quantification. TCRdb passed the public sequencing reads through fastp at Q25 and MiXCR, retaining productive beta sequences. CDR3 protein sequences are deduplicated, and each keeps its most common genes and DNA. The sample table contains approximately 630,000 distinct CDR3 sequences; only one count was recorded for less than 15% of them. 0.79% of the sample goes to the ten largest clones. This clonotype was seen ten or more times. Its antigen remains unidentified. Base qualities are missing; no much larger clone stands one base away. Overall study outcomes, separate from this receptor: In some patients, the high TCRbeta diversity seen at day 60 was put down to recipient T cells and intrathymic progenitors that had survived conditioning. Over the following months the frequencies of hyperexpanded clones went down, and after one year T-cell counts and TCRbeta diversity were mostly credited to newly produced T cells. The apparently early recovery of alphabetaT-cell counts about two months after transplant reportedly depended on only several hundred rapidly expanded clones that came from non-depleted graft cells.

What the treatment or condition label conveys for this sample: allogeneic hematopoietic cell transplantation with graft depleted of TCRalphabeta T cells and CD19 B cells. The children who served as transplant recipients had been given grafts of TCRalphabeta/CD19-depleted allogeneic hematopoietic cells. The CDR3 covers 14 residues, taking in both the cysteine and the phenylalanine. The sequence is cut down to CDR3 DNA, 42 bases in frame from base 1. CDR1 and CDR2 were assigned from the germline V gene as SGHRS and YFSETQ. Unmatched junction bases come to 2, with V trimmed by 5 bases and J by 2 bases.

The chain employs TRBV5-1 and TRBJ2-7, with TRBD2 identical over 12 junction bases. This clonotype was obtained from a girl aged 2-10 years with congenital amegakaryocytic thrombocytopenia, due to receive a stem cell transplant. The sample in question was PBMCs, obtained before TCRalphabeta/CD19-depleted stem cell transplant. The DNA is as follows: TGCGCCAGCAGTCCTAGCGGGAGGGCCTACGAGCAGTACTTC. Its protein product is CASSPSGRAYEQYF.